This TCR beta chain was found in a study of T cells after yellow fever vaccination. TCRdb re-derived calls from the 5' RACE reads in MiXCR, one entry per CDR3 protein. This table holds 150,000 to 200,000 distinct CDR3 sequences, approximately 11% found once. General observations from the study: Shared CD4/CD8 clonotypes were a small share, likely from convergent recombination.

This clonotype was detected only a few times. As yet, its antigen is unknown. CDR3 length equals 19 residues. V was cut by 3 bases and J by 5 bases, with 26 bases left in between. Per the germline V gene, CDR1 is SEHNR and CDR2 is FQNEAQ (reference sequence). Material: CD8+ T cells sorted from PBMCs, obtained 15 days after the yellow fever booster vaccination. The receptor was isolated from a young man who received the YFV17D yellow fever vaccine. The chain recombines TRBV7-9 with TRBJ2-1, with D possibly being TRBD1 (6 bases). The CDR3 DNA follows: TGTGCCAGCAGCTTGTATTCTACAGGGAGATCCTTAGGAGACAATGAGCAGTTCTTC. It yields the protein CASSLYSTGRSLGDNEQFF.